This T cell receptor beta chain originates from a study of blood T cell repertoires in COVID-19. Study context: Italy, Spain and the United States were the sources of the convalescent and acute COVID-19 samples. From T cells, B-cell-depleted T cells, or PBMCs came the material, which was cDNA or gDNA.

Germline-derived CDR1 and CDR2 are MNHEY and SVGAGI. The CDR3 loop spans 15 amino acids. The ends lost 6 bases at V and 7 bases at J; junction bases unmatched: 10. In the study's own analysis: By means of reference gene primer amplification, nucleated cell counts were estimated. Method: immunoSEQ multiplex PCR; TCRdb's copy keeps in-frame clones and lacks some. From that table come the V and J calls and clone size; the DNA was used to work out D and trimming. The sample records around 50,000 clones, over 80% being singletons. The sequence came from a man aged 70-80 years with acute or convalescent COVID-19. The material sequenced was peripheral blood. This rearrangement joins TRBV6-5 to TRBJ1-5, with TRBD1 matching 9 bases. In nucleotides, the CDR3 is TGTGCCAGCAGAACGGACAGGGGAGGTCTGCAGCCCCAGCATTTT. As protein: CASRTDRGGLQPQHF.